These 25 T cell receptor beta chains came from one sample sequenced in a study of blood T cells in healthy people across ages. Combining a sample-barcoded 5' primer with a J-beta primer mix, a second PCR ran for roughly 7 to 12 cycles. MiXCR was run by TCRdb on the 5' RACE reads, yielding one entry per CDR3 protein. The sample lists under 850,000 distinct CDR3 sequences, approximately 35% seen once, with 10% to 15% in the top ten. The sample comprised blood. The receptors were sampled from a man aged 18 to 29 in good health.

In this sample, this clonotype turned up a few times. The V and J genes are TRBV12-3 or TRBV12-4 and TRBJ1-5; no firm D call. V was cut by 1 base and J by 3 bases, with 10 bases left in between. This CDR3 has 15 amino acids. CDR3 nucleotide sequence: TGTGCCAGCAGTTTAGGGTCAGGCCCCAATCAGCCCCAGCATTTT. Its translation is CASSLGSGPNQPQHF.

This rearrangement joins TRBV4-3 to TRBJ1-2; D is uncertain. Germline CDR1 reads LGHNA; CDR2 reads YSLEER. Deletions cut 0 bases from V and 0 bases from J, with 11 bases between. This CDR3 is built from 16 residues. This CDR3 is CASSQDRAATNYGYTF. In DNA form, the CDR3 reads TGCGCCAGCAGCCAAGATCGGGCAGCAACTAACTATGGCTACACCTTC.

This clonotype was seen a handful of times. The chain employs TRBV3-1 and TRBJ2-3; D unresolved. The V gene lost 7 bases and the J gene lost 2 bases, with 19 bases spanning the gap. This CDR3 contains 16 residues. Germline V gives CDR1 LGHDT, CDR2 YNNKEL (reference sequence). The DNA of the CDR3 is TGTGCCAGCACTCCAAGCGTGGATGGGCACACAGATACGCAGTATTTT. Its protein product is CASTPSVDGHTDTQYF.

This rearrangement joins TRBV29-1 to TRBJ2-1; the D is unclear. The germline V gene has CDR1 SQVTM and CDR2 ANQGSEA. The CDR3 covers 11 residues. The V end was cut by 6 bases, the J end by 4 bases, with 7 bases between. CDR3: CSVQRYNEQFF. The CDR3 region has the DNA TGCAGCGTCCAACGGTACAATGAGCAGTTCTTC.

This clonotype was observed a few times. This rearrangement joins TRBV4-2 to TRBJ2-1, with TRBD2 matching over 15 bases. The germline V gene encodes CDR1 LGHNA and CDR2 YNFKEQ. The V and J ends lost 4 bases and 10 bases, in that order; junction bases with no gene match: 8. CDR3 length equals 16 residues. CDR3 region: CASSPTGTSGGREQFF. The CDR3 bases are TGTGCCAGCAGCCCAACCGGGACTAGCGGGGGGAGGGAGCAGTTCTTC.

This chain uses TRBV25-1 with TRBJ2-5; the D call may be TRBD1 or TRBD2 (5 bases each). This CDR3 comprises 14 residues. Germline lookup yields CDR1 MGHDK and CDR2 SYGVNS. The V end lost 0 bases, the J end lost 1 base, and 6 bases lay between the germline ends. The CDR3 region is CASSEYGAQETQYF. The DNA of the CDR3 is TGTGCCAGCAGTGAATACGGGGCCCAAGAGACCCAGTACTTC.

This clonotype has more than one count but fewer than ten. The rearrangement uses TRBV20-1 and TRBJ2-7; 9 bases line up with TRBD1. The ends lost 2 bases at V and 4 bases at J; junction bases unmatched: 6. Per germline, CDR1 DFQATT and CDR2 SNEGSKA (reference sequence). CDR3 size: 14 residues. This CDR3 reads CSARTGGELYEQYF. The CDR3 DNA reads TGCAGTGCTAGAACAGGGGGCGAATTATACGAGCAGTACTTC.

The chain employs TRBV7-2 and TRBJ2-5; 11 bases line up with TRBD2. CDR1 SGHTA and CDR2 FQGNSA come from the germline V gene. The length of the CDR3 is 17 residues. V was clipped by 1 base and J by 5 bases; unmatched bases: 9. The CDR3 region has the DNA TGTGCCAGCAGCTTAGGGTTAGCGGGGGGGCTGCGGGAGACCCAGTACTTC. It encodes CASSLGLAGGLRETQYF.

CDR3 DNA: TGTGCCAGCAGCCCCGGTGGGGGGCCCTCCTACGAGCAGTACTTC. Translation gives CASSPGGGPSYEQYF. This rearrangement joins TRBV7-9 to TRBJ2-7; D may be TRBD1 or TRBD2 (6 bases each). The V end lost 5 bases, the J end lost 0 bases, and 14 bases lay between the germline ends. The CDR3 has 15 residues. Per the germline V gene, CDR1 is SEHNR and CDR2 is FQNEAQ (reference sequence).

A few counts support this clonotype. The chain links TRBV5-1 to TRBJ2-3; D not resolved. This CDR3 has 18 residues. Deletions cut 1 base from V and 0 bases from J, with 18 bases between. CDR1 is SGHRS, CDR2 YFSETQ, per germline. CDR3 protein: CASSLRAPNRFSTDTQYF. The DNA for the CDR3 is TGCGCCAGCAGCTTGAGGGCACCTAATAGATTTAGCACAGATACGCAGTATTTT.

The chain recombines TRBV12-3 or TRBV12-4 with TRBJ2-1, with D possibly TRBD2 on 7 matching bases. This CDR3 region has 14 residues. The V gene lost 2 bases and the J gene lost 7 bases, with 12 bases spanning the gap. The DNA for the CDR3 is TGTGCCAGCAGTTTACGGGGGGCTGAAAATGAGCAGTTCTTC. Translation: CASSLRGAENEQFF.

CDR3 sequence reads: CASSLAGSNSPGYF. The CDR3 DNA follows: TGTGCCAGCAGTTTAGCTGGGAGCAATTCTCCAGGGTATTTT. The chain carries TRBV12-3 or TRBV12-4 and TRBJ2-3; D may be TRBD2 (5 bases). The CDR3 is 14 amino acids. V lost 0 bases to trimming and J lost 14 bases, with 18 bases between them.

This chain uses TRBV6-6 with TRBJ2-6, with a possible D match to TRBD1 (6 bases). Germline V lookup: CDR1 MNHNY, CDR2 SVGAGI (reference sequence). The CDR3 consists of 15 residues. V shed 7 bases and J shed 0 bases, with 10 bases lying between them. The CDR3 sequence: CASNQGYSGANVLTF. Written as DNA, the CDR3 is TGTGCCAGCAACCAGGGGTACTCTGGGGCCAACGTCCTGACTTTC.

This chain uses TRBV27 with TRBJ2-7, with 13 bases identical to TRBD2. After removal of 5 bases from V and 7 bases from J, the junction contained 17 bases not matched to a gene. The V gene's germline CDR1 is MNHEY and CDR2 SMNVEV (reference sequence). The CDR3 has 18 residues. Written as DNA, the CDR3 is TGTGCCAGCAGTCCGAGGACTAGCGGGAGTTTAATTGGCGATGAGCAGTACTTC. Protein: CASSPRTSGSLIGDEQYF.

The chain uses TRBV4-2 and TRBJ2-7; possible D gene TRBD2, 6 bases. This CDR3 contains 14 residues. V was clipped by 5 bases and J by 6 bases, with 17 bases between them. CDR1 is LGHNA, CDR2 YNFKEQ, per germline. The CDR3 DNA reads as TGTGCCAGCAGCACGGGGGAGGACTCTAGCGAGCAGTACTTC. Its translation: CASSTGEDSSEQYF.

The chain combines TRBV29-1 with TRBJ2-1, with D tentatively TRBD2 (7 bases). The germline V and J ends were trimmed by 7 bases and 7 bases, with 14 bases remaining between them. The CDR3 extends over 12 amino acids. The germline gives CDR1 SQVTM, CDR2 ANQGSEA. The CDR3 DNA follows: TGCAGCGGAAAGGGGGGGGGGAATGAGCAGTTCTTC. This encodes CSGKGGGNEQFF.

The chain is built from TRBV4-3 and TRBJ2-1; tentatively, D is TRBD1 (5 bases). Germline V gives CDR1 LGHNA, CDR2 YSLEER. CDR3 length: 15 amino acids. V lost 3 bases to trimming and J lost 1 base, with 10 bases between them. The CDR3 region is CASSQGLVSYNEQFF. Written as DNA, the CDR3 is TGCGCCAGCAGCCAGGGGCTAGTTTCCTACAATGAGCAGTTCTTC.

This clonotype was seen a few times. V and J are TRBV25-1 and TRBJ1-2; perhaps TRBD1 as D (5 bases). The CDR3 has 14 amino acids. V was shortened by 7 bases and J by 2 bases, with 14 bases between the two germline ends. Germline loops: CDR1 MGHDK, CDR2 SYGVNS. The CDR3: CASNPWGGNYGYTF. In nucleotides, the CDR3 is TGTGCCAGCAACCCTTGGGGGGGGAACTATGGCTACACCTTC.

As to this clonotype: One base away lies a much larger clone, so this may be a sequencing read error. The chain is built from TRBV4-3 and TRBJ2-1, with unresolved D. CDR3 size: 14 residues. Trimming left V 1 base short and J 11 bases short, with 15 bases between. The germline gives CDR1 LGHNA, CDR2 YSLEER. This chain's CDR3 is CASSQGIRGAKQFF. CDR3 in DNA: TGCGCCAGCAGCCAAGGGATTCGTGGAGCGAAGCAGTTCTTC.

V usage is TRBV2 and J usage is TRBJ1-1; D ambiguous. V lost 0 bases to trimming and J lost 0 bases, with 8 bases between them. Germline V CDR1 and CDR2: SNHLY, FYNNEI. This CDR3 contains 15 residues. CDR3 protein: CASSEALQMNTEAFF. CDR3 coding DNA: TGTGCCAGCAGTGAAGCGTTACAGATGAACACTGAAGCTTTCTTT.

The CDR3 nucleotides read TGCAGTGCTAGAGGAGGGGACCGCGTGTCTGGGGCCAACGTCCTGACTTTC. This codes for CSARGGDRVSGANVLTF. The V call is TRBV20-1, the J call TRBJ2-6, with D tentatively TRBD1 or TRBD2 (5 bases each). Trimming took off 1 base at V and 1 base at J, with 14 bases between the two ends. Germline values: CDR1 DFQATT, CDR2 SNEGSKA (reference sequence). The CDR3 runs to 17 residues.

The rearrangement joins TRBV3-1 to TRBJ1-2; 9 nucleotides agree with TRBD1. Germline CDR1 LGHDT, CDR2 YNNKEL (reference sequence). This CDR3 contains 15 residues. The trim removed 2 bases at V and 4 bases at J, leaving 5 bases unmatched. The CDR3 coding sequence is TGTGCCAGCAGCCAACCGGGACAGGGAGCCTATGGCTACACCTTC. Amino acid sequence: CASSQPGQGAYGYTF.

The V gene is TRBV5-5, the J gene TRBJ2-7; 10 bases are a match to TRBD2. The CDR3 covers 17 residues. With V trimmed by 0 bases and J by 0 bases, 6 bases remained unmatched. Germline V gene lookup returns CDR1 SGHKS and CDR2 YYEKEE (reference sequence). The CDR3 reads CASSLVPTSGASYEQYF. The CDR3 region has the DNA TGTGCCAGCAGCTTGGTCCCTACTAGCGGGGCCTCCTACGAGCAGTACTTC.

CDR3: CASSQATGNEKLFF. In nucleotides, the CDR3 is TGTGCCAGCAGCCAAGCGACAGGGAATGAAAAACTGTTTTTT. The chain joins TRBV14 to TRBJ1-4, with 7 nucleotides matching TRBD1. The V and J ends lost 1 base and 5 bases, in that order; junction bases with no gene match: 1. The CDR3 contains 14 residues. Germline V gives CDR1 SGHDN, CDR2 FVKESK.

This clonotype was observed once. The chain links TRBV7-8 to TRBJ2-5, with 8 bases fitting TRBD1. Germline V gene data show CDR1 as SGHVS and CDR2 as FQNEAQ. This CDR3 contains 15 residues. V lost 6 bases and J lost 3; bases outside the gene matches: 9. CDR3 sequence (DNA): TGTGCCAGCAGACCCTGGACAGGGCCGAAAGAGACCCAGTACTTC. Translating gives CASRPWTGPKETQYF.